The 18 T cell receptor beta chains given below trace back to one sample, sequenced in a study of blood T cell repertoires in COVID-19. Profiled with immunoSEQ multiplex PCR; TCRdb holds only in-frame clones, not every one. Among more than 450,000 clones, about 85% were seen once, and the ten largest hold 0.7%. The sequenced material came from PBMCs or T cells enriched from blood (not recorded which). All receptors derive from a woman aged 18-29 years who had recovered from COVID-19.

The CDR3 sequence is CASSFPSGTGGTGELFF. CDR3 sequence (DNA): TGTGCCAGCAGTTTTCCCTCCGGGACAGGGGGAACCGGGGAGCTGTTTTTT. V and J are TRBV27 and TRBJ2-2; TRBD1 matches 11 bases. V dropped 3 bases and J dropped 5; count of bases not matched to a gene: 8. The CDR3 is made up of 17 amino acids. Germline CDR1 MNHEY, CDR2 SMNVEV (reference sequence).

V and J are TRBV5-1 and TRBJ1-1; D not certain. Trimming pared 0 bases from V and 4 bases from J, leaving 10 bases between. The length of the CDR3 is 14 residues. Germline CDR1 reads SGHRS; CDR2 reads YFSETQ. The CDR3 spells CASSLVNPGTEAFF. DNA for the CDR3: TGCGCCAGCAGCTTGGTGAACCCAGGCACTGAAGCTTTCTTT.

The chain links TRBV4-1 to TRBJ2-2, with D maybe TRBD1 (6 bases). The CDR3 has 15 residues. Germline values: CDR1 MGHRA, CDR2 YSYEKL. The V and J ends lost 4 bases and 5 bases respectively, with 14 bases between them. CDR3 region: CASSLEQGLTGELFF. In nucleotides, the CDR3 is TGCGCCAGCAGCCTGGAACAGGGTTTAACCGGGGAGCTGTTTTTT.

This clone was picked up a small number of times. The chain employs TRBV6-6 and TRBJ1-3; no reliable D call. This CDR3 has 13 residues. CDR1 and CDR2 from the germline V gene are MNHNY and SVGAGI (reference sequence). V was cut by 5 bases and J by 4 bases, with 9 bases left in between. The DNA of the CDR3 is TGTGCCAGCAGTCCCGGCGGAGGAAACACCATATATTTT. Translating gives CASSPGGGNTIYF.

The chain couples TRBV5-6 to TRBJ1-4, with a tentative D call TRBD1 (6 bases). Germline-derived CDR1 and CDR2 are SGHDT and YYEEEE. The V gene lost 3 bases and the J gene lost 3 bases, with 12 bases spanning the gap. The CDR3 consists of 15 residues. CDR3: CASSSEQGPNEKLFF. In DNA, the CDR3 is TGTGCCAGCAGCTCCGAACAGGGCCCTAATGAAAAACTGTTTTTT.

This chain links TRBV5-1 with TRBJ1-2, with D hard to call. The germline V gene encodes CDR1 SGHRS and CDR2 YFSETQ. The CDR3 contains 14 residues. Trimming pared 4 bases from V and 4 bases from J, leaving 14 bases between. CDR3 sequence reads: CASSPPEDSYGYTF. The CDR3 nucleotides are TGCGCCAGCAGCCCACCTGAGGATAGCTATGGCTACACCTTC. The variable domain in full, completed from reference TRBV5-1 and TRBJ1-2, reads KAGVTQTPRYLIKTRGQQVTLSCSPISGHRSVSWYQQTPGQGLQFLFEYFSETQRNKGNFPGRFSGRQFSNSRSEMNVSTLELGDSALYLCASSPPEDSYGYTFGSGTRLTVV.

The count of this clone is one. This chain links TRBV19 with TRBJ2-7, with D possibly TRBD1 on 6 matching bases. The CDR3 is 17 amino acids. CDR1 and CDR2 (germline): LNHDA, SQIVND (reference sequence). Trimming stripped 7 bases from V and 0 bases from J, with 22 bases between. CDR3 DNA sequence: TGTGCCAGTATCCCCTCCTCCACAGGGTCCTACTCCTACGAGCAGTACTTC. It is translated as CASIPSSTGSYSYEQYF. The variable domain in full, with the rest retrieved from reference TRBV19 and TRBJ2-7, is DGGITQSPKYLFRKEGQNVTLSCEQNLNHDAMYWYRQDPGQGLRLIYYSQIVNDFQKGDIAEGYSVSREKKESFPLTVTSAQKNPTAFYLCASIPSSTGSYSYEQYFGPGTRLTVT.

This clone was recorded many times. The chain links TRBV2 to TRBJ2-1; TRBD1 aligns across 7 bases. J lost 0 bases, V lost 8 bases, and 16 bases had no gene match. The CDR3 is made up of 18 amino acids. Germline CDR1 reads SNHLY; CDR2 reads FYNNEI. CDR3 bases: TGTGCCAGCGCTCTTCGGGGACAGCCCACAAGCTCCTACAATGAGCAGTTCTTC. Its translation: CASALRGQPTSSYNEQFF.

This clone came up a few times. The chain uses TRBV5-1 and TRBJ1-2, with 8 bases aligning to TRBD1. The CDR3 is 19 amino acids. V trimming: 1 base; J trimming: 3 bases; junction bases outside the gene matches: 17. Germline V lookup: CDR1 SGHRS, CDR2 YFSETQ. The CDR3 region has the DNA TGCGCCAGCAGCTTGCACCTCCGCCCCGGGCAGGGGGCTGACTATGGCTACACCTTC. This translates into CASSLHLRPGQGADYGYTF.

The gene calls are TRBV7-9 and TRBJ1-1, with 9 bases fitting TRBD1. Trimming took 3 bases from V and 5 from J; bases not matched to a gene: 7. This CDR3 has 15 residues. Germline V CDR1 and CDR2: SEHNR, FQNEAQ (reference sequence). CDR3 sequence reads: CASSFFTGGVTEAFF. Here the CDR3 DNA reads TGTGCCAGCAGCTTCTTTACAGGGGGCGTGACTGAAGCTTTCTTT.

The rearrangement links TRBV5-4 to TRBJ1-6; 7 bases align to TRBD1. V gave up 4 bases and J gave up 9 bases; unmatched junction bases: 10. This CDR3 contains 15 residues. Germline lookup yields CDR1 SGHNT and CDR2 YYREEE (reference sequence). The CDR3 bases are TGTGCCAGCAGCCCCGGACAGGCAGCACCTTCACCCCTCCACTTT. Amino acids: CASSPGQAAPSPLHF.

The J gene is TRBJ1-4, the V gene TRBV2; D is uncertain. CDR1 and CDR2 from the germline V gene are SNHLY and FYNNEI. The ends were cut back, 2 bases at V and 8 bases at J, with 15 bases in the middle. This CDR3 is 15 amino acids long. The CDR3 reads CASSEWATGEEKLFF. As DNA, the CDR3 is TGTGCCAGCAGTGAATGGGCGACCGGGGAGGAAAAACTGTTTTTT.

This clone came up a few times. The genes are TRBV11-2 and TRBJ2-3, with 9 bases fitting TRBD2. J lost 3 bases, V lost 5 bases, and 15 bases had no gene match. The germline CDR1 and CDR2 sequences are SGHAT and FQNNGV. CDR3 length: 18 residues. CDR3 sequence (DNA): TGTGCCAGCAGCCCTCCCGGGCAACTAGCGGGCTCAACAGATACGCAGTATTTT. This encodes CASSPPGQLAGSTDTQYF.

The chain employs TRBV18 and TRBJ1-2; D is perhaps TRBD1 (5 bases). Germline V gene sequence: CDR1 KGHSH, CDR2 LQKENI. The CDR3 extends over 13 amino acids. The V gene lost 3 bases and the J gene lost 6 bases, with 11 bases spanning the gap. The CDR3 coding sequence is TGTGCCAGCTCACCCGCAGGGATAGATGGCTACACCTTC. The encoded protein is CASSPAGIDGYTF. The full variable domain, rest sourced from reference TRBV18 and TRBJ1-2, is NAGVMQNPRHLVRRRGQEARLRCSPMKGHSHVYWYRQLPEEGLKFMVYLQKENIIDESGMPKERFSAEFPKEGPSILRIQQVVRGDSAAYFCASSPAGIDGYTFGSGTRLTVV.

This rearrangement joins TRBV6-6 to TRBJ1-3; possibly TRBD1 for D (5 bases). This CDR3 comprises 14 residues. V dropped 2 bases and J dropped 4 bases, with 9 bases sitting between them. From germline, CDR1 is MNHNY and CDR2 SVGAGI (reference sequence). This CDR3 is CASSYDAGGNTIYF. The CDR3 DNA reads as TGTGCCAGCAGTTACGATGCAGGGGGAAACACCATATATTTT.

CDR3 amino acids: CASSVSTGTTNNEQFF. As DNA, the CDR3 is TGTGCCAGCAGCGTAAGTACCGGGACTACTAACAATGAGCAGTTCTTC. V gene TRBV9 combines with J gene TRBJ2-1; 7 nucleotides line up with TRBD2. Unmatched junction bases numbered 9, after V lost 1 base and J lost 5 bases. Germline CDR1 and CDR2: SGDLS and YYNGEE. The CDR3 is made up of 16 amino acids. Variable domain in full (rest from reference TRBV9 and TRBJ2-1): DSGVTQTPKHLITATGQRVTLRCSPRSGDLSVYWYQQSLDQGLQFLIQYYNGEERAKGNILERFSAQQFPDLHSELNLSSLELGDSALYFCASSVSTGTTNNEQFFGPGTRLTVL.

This chain's CDR3 is CASSSLRGGMSYNSPLHF. CDR3 DNA sequence: TGTGCCAGCAGCTCCCTTCGGGGGGGAATGTCCTATAATTCACCCCTCCACTTT. The V call is TRBV11-2, the J call TRBJ1-6, with TRBD1 as a possible D gene (5 bases). Germline CDR1 reads SGHAT; CDR2 reads FQNNGV. The V gene lost 4 bases and the J gene lost 1 base, with 17 bases spanning the gap. CDR3 size: 18 residues.

The chain employs TRBV5-6 and TRBJ2-3; TRBD1 is a possible D gene (5 bases). The germline V and J ends were trimmed by 0 bases and 0 bases, with 8 bases remaining between them. Looked up from germline, CDR1 is SGHDT and CDR2 is YYEEEE. The CDR3 is 15 residues long. CDR3 protein: CASSLVGASTDTQYF. CDR3 in DNA: TGTGCCAGCAGCTTGGTTGGGGCTAGCACAGATACGCAGTATTTT.